A selection of T cell receptor beta chains follows, all from one sample in a study of blood T cells in healthy people across ages. Via MiXCR, TCRdb re-called the 5' RACE reads, giving one row per CDR3 protein. The repertoire has 1.5 million to 2 million distinct CDR3 sequences, 40% to 55% of them found once; the top ten carry about 2.1%. Sequencing input: blood. The receptors originated from a woman aged 35 to 49 in good health. The CDR3 runs from the conserved cysteine through the conserved F or W. Fields, in order: clone size, V gene, D gene, J gene, CDR3 protein, CDR3 DNA. D genes are given only for firm matches. Rows may omit the clone size; those that give it use once, few, many or a size class.

abundance: -
v_gene: TRBV6-2/TRBV6-3
d_gene: -
j_gene: TRBJ1-1
CDR3aa: CASSGWVSTEAFF
CDR3nt: TGTGCCAGCAGCGGGTGGGTAAGCACTGAAGCTTTCTTT

abundance: -
v_gene: TRBV20-1
d_gene: TRBD1
j_gene: TRBJ2-7
CDR3aa: CSASRAGGLSYEQYF
CDR3nt: TGCAGTGCTAGCCGTGCAGGGGGCTTATCCTACGAGCAGTACTTC

abundance: -
v_gene: TRBV13
d_gene: -
j_gene: TRBJ2-1
CDR3aa: CASSEGSYEQFF
CDR3nt: TGTGCCAGCAGTGAAGGGTCCTACGAGCAGTTCTTC

abundance: -
v_gene: TRBV24-1
d_gene: TRBD2
j_gene: TRBJ2-1
CDR3aa: CATSESSGGYNEQFF
CDR3nt: TGTGCCACCAGTGAGTCTAGCGGGGGATACAATGAGCAGTTCTTC

abundance: -
v_gene: TRBV20-1
d_gene: TRBD1
j_gene: TRBJ1-5
CDR3aa: CSARVSAGGNQPQHF
CDR3nt: TGCAGTGCTAGGGTTTCGGCAGGGGGAAATCAGCCCCAGCATTTT

abundance: -
v_gene: TRBV29-1
d_gene: TRBD1
j_gene: TRBJ1-4
CDR3aa: CSATGTGREEKLFF
CDR3nt: TGCAGCGCGACCGGGACAGGGAGGGAGGAAAAACTGTTTTTT

abundance: -
v_gene: TRBV7-2
d_gene: TRBD2
j_gene: TRBJ2-1
CDR3aa: CASSLSTSGGVKNNEQFF
CDR3nt: TGTGCCAGCAGCCTCAGCACTAGCGGGGGGGTTAAGAACAATGAGCAGTTCTTC

abundance: few
v_gene: TRBV12-3/TRBV12-4
d_gene: -
j_gene: TRBJ1-5
CDR3aa: CASSLPGGVGGNQPQHF
CDR3nt: TGTGCCAGCAGTCTCCCGGGTGGGGTGGGGGGCAATCAGCCCCAGCATTTT

abundance: few
v_gene: TRBV6-2/TRBV6-3
d_gene: TRBD1
j_gene: TRBJ2-1
CDR3aa: CASSSHGRQGADEQFF
CDR3nt: TGTGCCAGCAGTTCCCACGGGAGACAGGGGGCCGATGAGCAGTTCTTC

abundance: -
v_gene: TRBV2
d_gene: -
j_gene: TRBJ1-2
CDR3aa: CASSERESGGYTF
CDR3nt: TGTGCCAGCAGTGAAAGGGAATCTGGTGGCTACACCTTC

abundance: -
v_gene: TRBV18
d_gene: -
j_gene: TRBJ1-4
CDR3aa: CASSQQRNKEKLFF
CDR3nt: TGTGCCAGCTCACAACAGAGGAATAAGGAAAAACTGTTTTTT

abundance: -
v_gene: TRBV20-1
d_gene: -
j_gene: TRBJ2-5
CDR3aa: CSASLSPRIETQYF
CDR3nt: TGCAGTGCTAGCTTGTCCCCAAGGATTGAGACCCAGTACTTC

abundance: many
v_gene: TRBV7-3
d_gene: -
j_gene: TRBJ2-5
CDR3aa: CASSTDSQETQYF
CDR3nt: TGTGCCAGCAGTACGGACAGCCAAGAGACCCAGTACTTC

abundance: -
v_gene: TRBV12-3/TRBV12-4
d_gene: -
j_gene: TRBJ1-5
CDR3aa: CASSRSQYRDAGRPQHF
CDR3nt: TGTGCCAGCAGTCGCTCACAATACCGGGACGCGGGCCGGCCCCAGCATTTT

abundance: -
v_gene: TRBV5-1
d_gene: -
j_gene: TRBJ2-7
CDR3aa: CACLLPGGRNSYEQYF
CDR3nt: TGCGCCTGCCTCCTCCCGGGGGGCAGGAACTCCTACGAGCAGTACTTC

abundance: few
v_gene: TRBV2
d_gene: -
j_gene: TRBJ1-6
CDR3aa: CASSEVSPLHF
CDR3nt: TGTGCCAGCAGTGAAGTTTCACCCCTCCACTTT

abundance: -
v_gene: TRBV28
d_gene: -
j_gene: TRBJ1-6
CDR3aa: CASSLLVTTSNSPLHF
CDR3nt: TGTGCCAGCAGTTTATTGGTGACAACGAGTAATTCACCCCTCCACTTT

abundance: -
v_gene: TRBV3-1
d_gene: TRBD2
j_gene: TRBJ2-3
CDR3aa: CASSQDMSGGSTDTQYF
CDR3nt: TGTGCCAGCAGCCAAGATATGAGCGGGGGAAGCACAGATACGCAGTATTTT

abundance: few
v_gene: TRBV6-5
d_gene: -
j_gene: TRBJ1-2
CDR3aa: CASRLQGTIGGYTF
CDR3nt: TGTGCCAGCAGACTCCAGGGGACTATCGGTGGCTACACCTTC

abundance: once
v_gene: TRBV7-2
d_gene: TRBD1
j_gene: TRBJ2-7
CDR3aa: CASSSWTGNYEQYF
CDR3nt: TGTGCCAGCAGCTCCTGGACAGGGAACTACGAGCAGTACTTC

abundance: -
v_gene: TRBV4-2
d_gene: TRBD2
j_gene: TRBJ2-1
CDR3aa: CASSQDGGASGGSYNEQFF
CDR3nt: TGTGCCAGCAGCCAAGATGGCGGGGCTAGCGGGGGTTCCTACAATGAGCAGTTCTTC

abundance: many
v_gene: TRBV7-2
d_gene: -
j_gene: TRBJ2-4
CDR3aa: CASTSTVGRKNIQYF
CDR3nt: TGTGCCAGCACCTCCACAGTAGGGCGCAAAAACATTCAGTACTTC

abundance: -
v_gene: TRBV14
d_gene: TRBD2
j_gene: TRBJ2-1
CDR3aa: CASSRRDYNYNEQFF
CDR3nt: TGTGCCAGCAGCCGCCGGGACTACAACTACAATGAGCAGTTCTTC

abundance: -
v_gene: TRBV6-1
d_gene: -
j_gene: TRBJ1-2
CDR3aa: CASSHGFRGTAFYGYTF
CDR3nt: TGTGCCAGCAGCCACGGGTTCCGGGGGACCGCATTCTATGGCTACACCTTC

abundance: -
v_gene: TRBV12-3/TRBV12-4
d_gene: -
j_gene: TRBJ1-1
CDR3aa: CATTRGLNTEAFF
CDR3nt: TGTGCCACCACCCGGGGCCTGAACACTGAAGCTTTCTTT

abundance: -
v_gene: TRBV21-1
d_gene: -
j_gene: TRBJ1-5
CDR3aa: CASSKGDPGGQPQHF
CDR3nt: TGTGCCAGCAGCAAAGGCGACCCCGGGGGACAGCCCCAGCATTTT

abundance: -
v_gene: TRBV29-1
d_gene: TRBD1
j_gene: TRBJ2-5
CDR3aa: CSVERIGTGGSETQYF
CDR3nt: TGCAGCGTTGAACGTATTGGGACAGGGGGTAGTGAAACCCAGTACTTC

abundance: -
v_gene: TRBV27
d_gene: TRBD2
j_gene: TRBJ2-5
CDR3aa: CASAAGGLPKAEQYF
CDR3nt: TGTGCCAGCGCGGCGGGGGGACTACCTAAGGCTGAGCAGTACTTC

abundance: -
v_gene: TRBV28
d_gene: TRBD2
j_gene: TRBJ2-1
CDR3aa: CASSPARGTSGGSEQFF
CDR3nt: TGTGCCAGCAGCCCAGCGCGTGGGACTAGCGGGGGATCTGAGCAGTTCTTC

abundance: -
v_gene: TRBV28
d_gene: TRBD2
j_gene: TRBJ2-5
CDR3aa: CASIDMGLAGETQYF
CDR3nt: TGTGCCAGCATCGACATGGGACTAGCGGGAGAGACCCAGTACTTC

abundance: -
v_gene: TRBV20-1
d_gene: -
j_gene: TRBJ2-1
CDR3aa: CSARPSFTNEQFF
CDR3nt: TGCAGTGCTAGACCTTCGTTTACAAATGAGCAGTTCTTC

abundance: -
v_gene: TRBV12-3/TRBV12-4
d_gene: TRBD2
j_gene: TRBJ2-1
CDR3aa: CASSSGTSGDQETQFF
CDR3nt: TGTGCCAGCAGTTCCGGGACTAGCGGGGACCAAGAGACCCAGTTCTTC

abundance: -
v_gene: TRBV5-1
d_gene: TRBD2
j_gene: TRBJ2-7
CDR3aa: CASTPGLATYEQYF
CDR3nt: TGCGCCAGCACACCGGGACTAGCGACCTACGAGCAGTACTTC

abundance: -
v_gene: TRBV28
d_gene: TRBD1
j_gene: TRBJ2-4
CDR3aa: CASRHGTELAKNIQYF
CDR3nt: TGTGCCAGCAGACACGGGACAGAACTAGCCAAAAACATTCAGTACTTC

abundance: few
v_gene: TRBV27
d_gene: TRBD1
j_gene: TRBJ2-7
CDR3aa: CASSRGTGHYEQYF
CDR3nt: TGTGCCAGCAGCCGCGGGACAGGGCATTACGAGCAGTACTTC

abundance: -
v_gene: TRBV9
d_gene: TRBD1
j_gene: TRBJ2-4
CDR3aa: CASSVDLTGAYGIQYF
CDR3nt: TGTGCCAGCAGCGTAGATCTCACAGGGGCATACGGCATTCAGTACTTC

abundance: -
v_gene: TRBV12-3/TRBV12-4
d_gene: TRBD1
j_gene: TRBJ1-1
CDR3aa: CASRYGQGAEAFF
CDR3nt: TGTGCCAGCAGATACGGACAGGGGGCTGAAGCTTTCTTT

abundance: -
v_gene: TRBV4-2
d_gene: -
j_gene: TRBJ2-5
CDR3aa: CASSQGGSSGGAQETQYF
CDR3nt: TGTGCCAGCAGCCAAGGAGGGTCCAGTGGGGGGGCCCAAGAGACCCAGTACTTC

abundance: few
v_gene: TRBV28
d_gene: -
j_gene: TRBJ2-5
CDR3aa: CASSPVWMGETQYF
CDR3nt: TGTGCCAGCAGTCCCGTGTGGATGGGGGAGACCCAGTACTTC

abundance: few
v_gene: TRBV20-1
d_gene: -
j_gene: TRBJ1-5
CDR3aa: CSARDQREKSNQPQHF
CDR3nt: TGCAGTGCTAGAGATCAAAGGGAAAAGAGCAATCAGCCCCAGCATTTT

abundance: few
v_gene: TRBV12-3/TRBV12-4
d_gene: -
j_gene: TRBJ2-1
CDR3aa: CASTPWRRGLGNEQFF
CDR3nt: TGTGCCAGCACACCCTGGAGGCGGGGTTTGGGGAATGAGCAGTTCTTC

abundance: -
v_gene: TRBV20-1
d_gene: -
j_gene: TRBJ1-2
CDR3aa: CSARKQGPDYGYTF
CDR3nt: TGCAGTGCTAGAAAACAGGGTCCGGACTATGGCTACACCTTC

abundance: -
v_gene: TRBV29-1
d_gene: -
j_gene: TRBJ2-4
CDR3aa: CSVVDPGLRQYF
CDR3nt: TGCAGCGTTGTCGACCCAGGGTTACGGCAGTACTTC

abundance: -
v_gene: TRBV27
d_gene: -
j_gene: TRBJ1-2
CDR3aa: CASTPLGQARNGYTF
CDR3nt: TGTGCCAGCACTCCACTCGGCCAGGCCCGCAATGGCTACACCTTC

abundance: many
v_gene: TRBV6-2/TRBV6-3
d_gene: TRBD2
j_gene: TRBJ2-7
CDR3aa: CASAGFPGLFYEQYF
CDR3nt: TGTGCCAGCGCCGGGTTCCCGGGACTATTCTACGAGCAGTACTTC

abundance: -
v_gene: TRBV4-3
d_gene: -
j_gene: TRBJ1-2
CDR3aa: CASSQDGRVNDGYTF
CDR3nt: TGCGCCAGCAGCCAAGACGGGCGGGTTAACGATGGCTACACCTTC

abundance: few
v_gene: TRBV28
d_gene: -
j_gene: TRBJ2-1
CDR3aa: CASSLFLQGGFNEQFF
CDR3nt: TGTGCCAGCAGTTTATTCCTACAGGGAGGGTTCAATGAGCAGTTCTTC

abundance: few
v_gene: TRBV15
d_gene: -
j_gene: TRBJ2-6
CDR3aa: CATVRQPSGANVLTF
CDR3nt: TGTGCCACGGTCCGGCAGCCATCTGGGGCCAACGTCCTGACTTTC

abundance: few
v_gene: TRBV5-1
d_gene: TRBD2
j_gene: TRBJ2-1
CDR3aa: CASSVTSGGANEQFF
CDR3nt: TGTGCCAGCAGTGTGACTAGCGGGGGGGCCAATGAGCAGTTCTTC

abundance: once
v_gene: TRBV29-1
d_gene: -
j_gene: TRBJ1-5
CDR3aa: CSVGTSGQPQHF
CDR3nt: TGCAGCGTGGGAACTTCGGGGCAGCCCCAGCATTTT

abundance: -
v_gene: TRBV20-1
d_gene: TRBD2
j_gene: TRBJ2-3
CDR3aa: CSTTHTSRLAGGPTDTQYF
CDR3nt: TGCAGTACTACACACACCAGCCGACTAGCGGGGGGACCGACAGATACGCAGTATTTT

abundance: -
v_gene: TRBV5-1
d_gene: -
j_gene: TRBJ2-3
CDR3aa: CASSLRRQTGTDTQYF
CDR3nt: TGCGCCAGCAGCCTCCGAAGGCAGACCGGCACAGATACGCAGTATTTT

abundance: -
v_gene: TRBV7-2
d_gene: -
j_gene: TRBJ1-1
CDR3aa: CASTKSSWTTEAFF
CDR3nt: TGTGCCAGCACCAAATCGTCGTGGACAACTGAAGCTTTCTTT